Listed here are 10 T cell receptor beta chains from one sample, sequenced in a study of human T cells and chemical hapten exposure. Regarding time point: patch test 2, 6 weeks after DPC sensitization. Treatment described: therapeutic diphenylcyclopropenone sensitization with weekly scalp DPC. Each CDR3 protein gets one entry after TCRdb re-called the RACE reads with MiXCR. The sample consists of about 73,000 distinct CDR3 sequences, 8.5% of them appearing once. Sequenced material: whole blood, taken in connection with sensitization to the hapten diphenylcyclopropenone (DPC). The receptors originated from a woman between 50 and 59 years old with alopecia areata. Some clones in this sample may be carry-over from other donors' samples.

The chain uses TRBV5-1 and TRBJ2-7, with a weak D call TRBD2 (6 bases). The germline CDR1 and CDR2 sequences are SGHRS and YFSETQ. The CDR3 covers 15 residues. Trimming took off 3 bases at V and 4 bases at J, with 17 bases between the two ends. CDR3 sequence reads: CASSSVPGVSYEQYF. In DNA form, the CDR3 reads TGCGCCAGCAGCTCGGTGCCGGGAGTTTCATACGAGCAGTACTTC.

This clonotype was seen a few times. The chain has TRBV6-5 and TRBJ2-1; D is undetermined. Trimming pared 0 bases from V and 9 bases from J, leaving 6 bases between. The CDR3 runs to 12 residues. The V gene's germline CDR1 is MNHEY and CDR2 SVGAGI. The CDR3 nucleotides read TGTGCCAGCAGTTACTCAGGTGGTGAGCAGTTCTTC. Encoded protein: CASSYSGGEQFF.

The V gene is TRBV18, the J gene TRBJ2-1; no firm D call. The CDR3 loop spans 18 amino acids. Trimming left V 3 bases short and J 0 bases short, with 18 bases between. CDR1 is KGHSH and CDR2 is LQKENI in the germline V gene. The CDR3 sequence: CASSPRSISESSYNEQFF. In nucleotides, the CDR3 is TGTGCCAGCTCACCCAGGTCCATAAGCGAGAGCTCCTACAATGAGCAGTTCTTC.

Turning to this clonotype: A single base separates this from a much larger clone, so it may be a read error. The chain is built from TRBV10-3 and TRBJ1-6; possible D gene TRBD1, 5 bases. The CDR3 loop spans 19 amino acids. Germline loops: CDR1 ENHRY, CDR2 SYGVKD. The CDR3 is CAISESGVRALIYNPPLHF. The CDR3 DNA reads TGTGCCATCAGTGAGTCAGGGGTTCGGGCCCTGATCTATAATCCACCCCTCCACTTT.

This chain connects TRBV5-5 to TRBJ2-3; TRBD2 matches 11 bases. Germline values: CDR1 SGHKS, CDR2 YYEKEE (reference sequence). CDR3 size: 15 residues. Trimming at V came to 3 bases and at J to 4 bases, leaving 4 bases not matched to a gene. The DNA for the CDR3 is TGTGCCAGCAGCTCGACTAGCGGGGTTTCAGATACGCAGTATTTT. Protein product: CASSSTSGVSDTQYF.

This clonotype was picked up one time. V usage is TRBV5-1 and J usage is TRBJ2-3, with 10 bases fitting TRBD2. The CDR3 spans 18 residues. V shed 0 bases and J 4 bases; nucleotides not matched to a gene: 11. CDR1 and CDR2 (germline): SGHRS, YFSETQ. The CDR3 reads CASSLATAGGPQPDTQYF. In DNA, the CDR3 is TGCGCCAGCAGCTTGGCCACAGCGGGAGGGCCGCAACCAGATACGCAGTATTTT.

The table lists this clonotype with many counts. The CDR3 region has the DNA TGTGCCAGCACTGACAGGGGGCAAGGTGAAAAACTGTTTTTT. Translating gives CASTDRGQGEKLFF. The chain uses TRBV2 and TRBJ1-4, with 10 bases aligning to TRBD1. Germline V gene data show CDR1 as SNHLY and CDR2 as FYNNEI. The J segment lost 7 bases and the V segment lost 7 bases, leaving 6 bases of the junction unmatched. CDR3 length: 14 amino acids.

This clonotype turned up a few times. This chain uses TRBV20-1 with TRBJ1-1; D is ambiguous. With 1 base removed from V and 1 base from J, the gap between germline ends came to 1 base. The V gene's germline CDR1 is DFQATT and CDR2 SNEGSKA (reference sequence). The CDR3 is 11 residues long. The CDR3 region has the DNA TGCAGTGCTAGAGGGAACACTGAAGCTTTCTTT. Its protein product is CSARGNTEAFF.

This clonotype was observed a few times. This chain uses TRBV5-4 with TRBJ1-5; no clear D gene. This CDR3 is 15 amino acids long. V was shortened by 0 bases and J by 0 bases, with 7 bases between the two germline ends. Germline-derived CDR1 and CDR2 are SGHNT and YYREEE (reference sequence). CDR3 in DNA: TGTGCCAGCAGCTTGGAGCCTGTTAGCAATCAGCCCCAGCATTTT. Translating gives CASSLEPVSNQPQHF.

In its sample, this clonotype was seen many times. The chain employs TRBV19 and TRBJ1-1; D possibly corresponds to TRBD1 (5 bases). The CDR3 runs 13 residues. V lost 8 bases, J lost 0 bases, and 10 bases lay in between. CDR1 and CDR2 from the germline V gene are LNHDA and SQIVND (reference sequence). CDR3 coding DNA: TGTGCCAGTGGGACGGCAATGAACACTGAAGCTTTCTTT. Translated: CASGTAMNTEAFF.